This entry lists 10 T cell receptor beta chains sequenced from one sample in a study of control samples from healthy donors and cancer patients. Libraries were prepared by immunoSEQ multiplex PCR; TCRdb keeps only in-frame clonotypes and omits some of them. The sample has tens of thousands of clones, about 89% seen once. The sequencing input was PBMCs. These receptors came from a woman aged 45-60 years with colorectal cancer.

The chain has TRBV28 and TRBJ2-4; D possibly matches TRBD1 or TRBD2 (6 bases each). The V end lost 3 bases, the J end lost 0 bases, and 12 bases lay between the germline ends. Per germline, CDR1 MDHEN and CDR2 SYDVKM. The CDR3 spans 16 residues. CDR3 in DNA: TGTGCCAGCAGTTTGGGGGGCTCTCTAGCCAAAAACATTCAGTACTTC. This encodes CASSLGGSLAKNIQYF.

The chain carries TRBV5-1 and TRBJ2-3, with TRBD1 as a possible D gene (6 bases). From germline, CDR1 is SGHRS and CDR2 YFSETQ. Trimming pared 2 bases from V and 5 bases from J, leaving 12 bases between. The length of the CDR3 is 14 residues. Written as DNA, the CDR3 is TGCGCCAGCAGCTTTTCAGGGGTGAGAGATACGCAGTATTTT. This gives the protein CASSFSGVRDTQYF.

The CDR3 loop is CASKWGGAAGGELFF. CDR3 nucleotides: TGTGCCAGCAAATGGGGCGGGGCCGCTGGCGGGGAGCTGTTTTTT. This rearrangement joins TRBV28 to TRBJ2-2; a possible D gene is TRBD2 (6 bases). Germline assignment: CDR1 MDHEN and CDR2 SYDVKM. This CDR3 is 15 amino acids long. The V gene lost 7 bases and the J gene lost 7 bases, with 19 bases spanning the gap.

This sequence joins TRBV2 and TRBJ2-3, with TRBD2 matching over 14 bases. V shed 4 bases and J 1 base; nucleotides not matched to a gene: 1. The CDR3 extends over 16 amino acids. Germline V gene lookup returns CDR1 SNHLY and CDR2 FYNNEI. CDR3 amino acids: CASSGTSGGRTDTQYF. CDR3 coding DNA: TGTGCCAGCAGTGGGACTAGCGGGGGGCGCACAGATACGCAGTATTTT. Based on the CDR3 plus reference TRBV2 and TRBJ2-3, the full variable domain is EPEVTQTPSHQVTQMGQEVILRCVPISNHLYFYWYRQILGQKVEFLVSFYNNEISEKSEIFDDQFSVERPDGSNFTLKIRSTKLEDSAMYFCASSGTSGGRTDTQYFGPGTRLTVL.

The chain uses TRBV9 and TRBJ1-1, with D perhaps matching TRBD1 (6 bases). The V end was cut by 4 bases, the J end by 5 bases, with 18 bases between. Germline values: CDR1 SGDLS, CDR2 YYNGEE. CDR3 length equals 15 residues. In nucleotides, the CDR3 is TGTGCCAGCAGCCCCGGCAGGGGAATTGGAACTGAAGCTTTCTTT. This sequence encodes CASSPGRGIGTEAFF.

The chain employs TRBV18 and TRBJ2-7; possible D gene TRBD2, 6 bases. The CDR3 is made up of 15 amino acids. Trimming took off 2 bases at V and 3 bases at J, with 14 bases between the two ends. CDR1 KGHSH and CDR2 LQKENI come from the germline V gene. Here the CDR3 reads CASSPGMGLNYEQYV. The CDR3 DNA reads as TGTGCCAGCTCACCAGGGATGGGACTTAACTACGAGCAGTACGTC.

The rearrangement uses TRBV4-3 and TRBJ2-2; no firm D call. V was clipped by 4 bases and J by 0 bases, with 6 bases between them. This CDR3 has 14 amino acids. CDR1 LGHNA and CDR2 YSLEER come from the germline V gene. The CDR3 DNA sequence: TGCGCCAGCAGCCTAGGCACGAACACCGGGGAGCTGTTTTTT. Translation gives CASSLGTNTGELFF.

The chain is built from TRBV6-5 and TRBJ1-2; 7 bases are a match to TRBD1. V lost 2 bases to trimming and J lost 7 bases; unmatched junction nucleotides: 1. Germline CDR1 and CDR2: MNHEY and SVGAGI. The CDR3 is 12 residues long. CDR3 DNA sequence: TGTGCCAGCAGTTACCACAGGGGTGGCTACACCTTC. As protein: CASSYHRGGYTF.

This chain links TRBV13 with TRBJ1-2; TRBD1 matches 7 bases. With V trimmed by 4 bases and J by 0 bases, 8 bases remained unmatched. The CDR3 has 16 amino acids. The germline gives CDR1 PRHDT, CDR2 FYEKMQ (reference sequence). CDR3 sequence (DNA): TGTGCCAGCAGCTGGACGCAAGGGGGCGCTAACTATGGCTACACCTTC. As protein: CASSWTQGGANYGYTF.

DNA of the CDR3: TGTGCCAGCAGTTTCGGACAGGGATTCTATGGCTACACCTTC. It translates to CASSFGQGFYGYTF. V usage is TRBV28 and J usage is TRBJ1-2, with TRBD1 matching over 8 bases. The trim removed 3 bases at V and 4 bases at J, leaving 4 bases unmatched. The CDR3 is made up of 14 amino acids. Germline V gene sequence: CDR1 MDHEN, CDR2 SYDVKM.